Shown below are 28 T cell receptor beta chains from a single sample sequenced in a study of regulatory T cells in long-lasting Graves disease. Sample time point: persistent/refractory GD, antithyroid drugs over 5 years with positive TRAb. From RNA extracted from PBMCs, the TCR library was made. Library construction for TCR beta used iRepertoire HTBI primers and Arm-PCR of CDR3 regions. A single record per CDR3 protein comes from TCRdb applying MiXCR to the multiplex PCR reads. This sample has fewer than 400,000 distinct CDR3 sequences, with around 19% found just once. Sequencing was performed on peripheral blood mononuclear cells (PBMCs), taken when the disease was refractory, from a patient treated with antithyroid drugs. These receptors all stem from a female donor with Graves disease.

The rearrangement uses TRBV12-3 or TRBV12-4 and TRBJ1-1, with TRBD1 matching 7 bases. V gave up 1 base and J gave up 10 bases; unmatched junction bases: 3. The CDR3 extends over 12 amino acids. The chain's CDR3 is CASSLEGAGAFF. The CDR3 DNA sequence: TGTGCCAGCAGTTTAGAGGGGGCGGGAGCTTTCTTT.

This clonotype showed up many times. The rearrangement uses TRBV7-2 and TRBJ2-7; maybe TRBD2 (5 bases). CDR3 length: 13 amino acids. Germline V gives CDR1 SGHTA, CDR2 FQGNSA. The ends were cut back, 3 bases at V and 2 bases at J, with 8 bases in the middle. This CDR3 reads CASSLSSAYEQYF. The CDR3 region has the DNA TGTGCCAGCAGCTTGAGTAGCGCCTACGAGCAGTACTTC.

This clonotype was counted many times. V usage is TRBV6-5 and J usage is TRBJ1-4; no definite D call. The CDR3 has 15 residues. V lost 2 bases to trimming and J lost 3 bases, with 10 bases between them. The germline V gene has CDR1 MNHEY and CDR2 SVGAGI. This CDR3 reads CASSYGGISNEKLFF. As DNA, the CDR3 is TGTGCCAGCAGTTACGGCGGAATCTCTAATGAAAAACTGTTTTTT.

This clonotype was seen at least ten times. J is TRBJ1-1 and V is TRBV19; D is undetermined. The V gene lost 0 bases and the J gene lost 0 bases, with 11 bases spanning the gap. Germline CDR1 LNHDA, CDR2 SQIVND (reference sequence). This CDR3 comprises 16 residues. CDR3 sequence reads: CASSIDPGNMNTEAFF. CDR3 coding DNA: TGTGCCAGTAGTATAGACCCCGGGAACATGAACACTGAAGCTTTCTTT.

At least ten counts were recorded for this clonotype. V usage is TRBV11-2 and J usage is TRBJ2-5; 8 positions agree with TRBD2. V was clipped by 1 base and J by 7 bases; unmatched bases: 5. Germline-derived CDR1 and CDR2 are SGHAT and FQNNGV. CDR3 length equals 14 residues. In DNA, the CDR3 is TGTGCCAGCAGCTTAGCTCTAACTAGCGGGACCCAGTACTTC. Residues: CASSLALTSGTQYF.

The chain employs TRBV24-1 and TRBJ2-1; D is perhaps TRBD1 (7 bases). The V gene's germline CDR1 is KGHDR and CDR2 SFDVKD. The V end lost 3 bases, the J end lost 4 bases, and 15 bases lay between the germline ends. There are 16 residues in the CDR3. The CDR3 here is CATSDAETGRYNEQFF. DNA for the CDR3: TGTGCCACCAGTGATGCGGAGACAGGGAGGTACAATGAGCAGTTCTTC.

The sample holds a few counts of this clonotype. The V gene is TRBV7-6, the J gene TRBJ1-2; a possible D gene is TRBD1 (5 bases). The CDR3 loop spans 16 amino acids. The V gene lost 5 bases and the J gene lost 7 bases, with 23 bases spanning the gap. The germline CDR1 and CDR2 sequences are SGHVS and FNYEAQ. CDR3 region: CASSKHRAGDGLGYTF. The CDR3 DNA follows: TGTGCCAGCAGCAAACACCGGGCGGGGGATGGGCTTGGCTACACCTTC.

This clonotype occurred a few times. The rearrangement uses TRBV15 and TRBJ1-1; D might be TRBD1 (5 bases). V gave up 4 bases and J gave up 0 bases, with 9 bases separating them. CDR3 length equals 14 residues. Germline-derived CDR1 and CDR2 are LNHNV and YYDKDF (reference sequence). CDR3 in amino acids: CATSKGQLNTEAFF. CDR3 DNA: TGTGCCACCAGCAAAGGACAATTGAACACTGAAGCTTTCTTT.

This clonotype was seen repeatedly, ten times or more. This rearrangement joins TRBV9 to TRBJ1-4; D might be TRBD1 (5 bases). The V gene lost 4 bases and the J gene lost 5 bases, with 15 bases spanning the gap. Germline V gene sequence: CDR1 SGDLS, CDR2 YYNGEE. The length of the CDR3 is 15 residues. The CDR3 here is CASSTQGSRNEKLFF. DNA for the CDR3: TGTGCCAGCAGCACTCAGGGATCGAGAAATGAAAAACTGTTTTTT.

This clonotype was counted ten times or more. The V call is TRBV7-8, the J call TRBJ1-1, with TRBD1 matching 7 bases. From germline, CDR1 is SGHVS and CDR2 FQNEAQ. V trimming: 0 bases; J trimming: 1 base; junction bases outside the gene matches: 5. The CDR3 runs 16 residues. CDR3 region: CASSLARGRGNTEAFF. The DNA of the CDR3 is TGTGCCAGCAGCTTAGCGAGGGGGCGTGGGAACACTGAAGCTTTCTTT.

This clonotype was seen many times. This chain joins TRBV12-3 or TRBV12-4 and TRBJ1-1, with TRBD1 matching 9 bases. V lost 8 bases, J lost 4 bases, and 5 bases stayed unmatched. This CDR3 has 13 amino acids. CDR3 DNA sequence: TGTGCCAGCTGCTTGGGACAGGGCACTGAAGCTTTCTTT. Amino acid sequence: CASCLGQGTEAFF.

This clonotype was observed many times. V is TRBV2 and J is TRBJ2-7, with 14 bases lining up with TRBD2. The germline V gene has CDR1 SNHLY and CDR2 FYNNEI. V trimming: 4 bases; J trimming: 5 bases; junction bases outside the gene matches: 10. The CDR3 contains 17 residues. CDR3 in amino acids: CASSVSGLAGGTHEQYF. In DNA form, the CDR3 reads TGTGCCAGCAGTGTAAGCGGACTAGCGGGAGGAACCCACGAGCAGTACTTC.

The gene calls are TRBV27 and TRBJ2-7; D perhaps matches TRBD1 (6 bases). The length of the CDR3 is 14 residues. V lost 2 bases and J lost 4, with 12 bases in between. From germline, CDR1 is MNHEY and CDR2 SMNVEV (reference sequence). The CDR3 reads CASSLEGEPYEQYF. The DNA of the CDR3 is TGTGCCAGCAGTTTAGAGGGGGAACCTTACGAGCAGTACTTC.

Details on this clonotype: A much bigger clone sits one base away, suggesting this may be a read error. The rearrangement links TRBV6-1 to TRBJ2-7; D is unresolved. V dropped 3 bases and J dropped 6 bases, with 12 bases sitting between them. This CDR3 spans 13 amino acids. Germline V gene lookup returns CDR1 MNHNS and CDR2 SASEGT. As DNA, the CDR3 is TGTGCCAGCAGTGAGTCTCCCACGGGCGAGCAGTACTTC. Amino acid sequence: CASSESPTGEQYF.

The table lists this clonotype with a few counts. The rearrangement uses TRBV6-2 or TRBV6-3 and TRBJ1-1, with 7 positions matching TRBD1. The germline CDR1 and CDR2 sequences are MNHEY and SVGEGT. V dropped 8 bases and J dropped 1; count of bases not matched to a gene: 7. The CDR3 totals 14 residues. The CDR3 nucleotides are TGTGCCAGCCGTAAACAGGGGCGGAACACTGAAGCTTTCTTT. This translates into CASRKQGRNTEAFF.

This clonotype was seen at least ten times. The CDR3 loop reads CAWSVQAGGEQYF. CDR3 sequence (DNA): TGTGCCTGGAGTGTACAGGCAGGGGGCGAGCAGTACTTC. The V and J genes are TRBV30 and TRBJ2-7, with 7 bases fitting TRBD1. The J segment lost 6 bases and the V segment lost 0 bases, leaving 5 bases of the junction unmatched. The CDR3 has 13 amino acids. CDR1 is GTSNPN, CDR2 SVGIG, per germline (reference sequence).

This chain joins TRBV4-1 and TRBJ1-2; possible D gene TRBD1, 5 bases. The CDR3 loop spans 16 amino acids. Germline lookup yields CDR1 MGHRA and CDR2 YSYEKL. V lost 2 bases, J lost 4 bases, and 17 bases lay in between. CDR3 protein: CASSQMLKGRGYGYTF. CDR3 nucleotide sequence: TGCGCCAGCAGCCAAATGCTAAAGGGGCGAGGCTATGGCTACACCTTC.

This clonotype was counted a few times. The V gene is TRBV7-9, the J gene TRBJ2-5; no clear D gene. CDR1 and CDR2 (germline): SEHNR, FQNEAQ (reference sequence). The CDR3 is 14 residues long. The V gene lost 0 bases and the J gene lost 2 bases, with 7 bases spanning the gap. DNA of the CDR3: TGTGCCAGCAGCTTAGCGAGCAGGCAAGAGACCCAGTACTTC. Amino acid sequence: CASSLASRQETQYF.

The rearrangement links TRBV15 to TRBJ1-1; D perhaps matches TRBD1 (5 bases). From germline, CDR1 is LNHNV and CDR2 YYDKDF (reference sequence). Trimming shortened V by 5 bases and J by 6 bases, and 13 bases separated the two germline ends. The CDR3 is made up of 13 amino acids. The CDR3 DNA is TGTGCCACCAGCCTCACCAGGGTGGCTGAAGCTTTCTTT. It is translated as CATSLTRVAEAFF.

V is TRBV11-1 and J is TRBJ2-3; TRBD2 matches at 7 bases. This CDR3 has 15 residues. The ends lost 4 bases at V and 2 bases at J; junction bases unmatched: 6. CDR1 is SGHAT, CDR2 FQDESV, per germline (reference sequence). DNA of the CDR3: TGTGCCAGCAGCTCCCGGGACTACCTCACAGATACGCAGTATTTT. Its protein is CASSSRDYLTDTQYF.

This clonotype was observed many times. This chain uses TRBV28 with TRBJ1-1; unclear D gene. V was trimmed by 4 bases and J by 1 base, leaving 10 bases between them. Germline V CDR1 and CDR2: MDHEN, SYDVKM. This CDR3 has 14 residues. This CDR3 is CASSSTTPNTEAFF. DNA for the CDR3: TGTGCCAGCAGTTCGACTACCCCGAACACTGAAGCTTTCTTT.

The chain is built from TRBV10-3 and TRBJ2-7; 7 positions agree with TRBD1. The CDR3 has 14 residues. CDR1 and CDR2 from the germline V gene are ENHRY and SYGVKD. The CDR3 protein is CTARLDRSSYEQYF. For the CDR3, the DNA is TGTACCGCACGCTTGGACAGGAGCTCCTACGAGCAGTACTTC.

In its sample, this clonotype was seen a few times. The chain carries TRBV6-2 or TRBV6-3 and TRBJ1-5, with no clear D. The CDR3 loop spans 16 amino acids. Trimming removed 5 bases from V and 1 base from J, with 15 bases in between. The germline V gene has CDR1 MNHEY and CDR2 SVGEGT. In nucleotides, the CDR3 is TGTGCCAGCAGTCCTCCGGGTCTTTGGAGCAATCAGCCCCAGCATTTT. Its translation: CASSPPGLWSNQPQHF.

The chain combines TRBV6-2 or TRBV6-3 with TRBJ2-5, with a weak D call TRBD1 (5 bases). The CDR3 runs to 13 residues. CDR1 is MNHEY and CDR2 is SVGEGT in the germline V gene. The germline V and J ends were trimmed by 7 bases and 1 base, with 10 bases remaining between them. CDR3 bases: TGTGCCAGCAATCTAGGGGCCCAAGAGACCCAGTACTTC. Translating gives CASNLGAQETQYF.

This clonotype was seen a few times. The chain combines TRBV20-1 with TRBJ1-1, with D perhaps matching TRBD1 (5 bases). This CDR3 spans 13 amino acids. CDR1 DFQATT and CDR2 SNEGSKA come from the germline V gene (reference sequence). The CDR3 region has the DNA TGCAGCGGGGACCGGTCAGGGAGGACTGAAGCTTTCTTT. Its translation is CSGDRSGRTEAFF.

The chain carries TRBV4-1 and TRBJ1-1; D is unclear. Between the trimmed V and J ends, which lost 1 base and 7 bases, there was a span of 10 bases. The CDR3 runs 13 residues. Germline CDR1 is MGHRA and CDR2 is YSYEKL. The chain's CDR3 is CASSQAGSYEAFF. CDR3 DNA: TGCGCCAGCAGCCAAGCGGGCAGCTATGAAGCTTTCTTT.

The sample holds many counts of this clonotype. The chain couples TRBV5-1 to TRBJ1-5; 7 bases map to TRBD1. Germline values: CDR1 SGHRS, CDR2 YFSETQ. With 4 bases clipped from V and 2 bases from J, the junction kept 6 bases outside the gene matches. This CDR3 comprises 15 residues. As DNA, the CDR3 is TGCGCCAGCAGCCCGGGGACAGTTGGCAATCAGCCCCAGCATTTT. It specifies CASSPGTVGNQPQHF.

V usage is TRBV7-6 and J usage is TRBJ2-3; D perhaps matches TRBD2 (5 bases). V dropped 4 bases and J dropped 0 bases, with 14 bases sitting between them. In germline, CDR1 is SGHVS, CDR2 FNYEAQ. The CDR3 is 16 amino acids. The CDR3 DNA sequence: TGTGCCAGCAGCTCCACTAGGAGCTCAAGCACAGATACGCAGTATTTT. Amino acids: CASSSTRSSSTDTQYF.